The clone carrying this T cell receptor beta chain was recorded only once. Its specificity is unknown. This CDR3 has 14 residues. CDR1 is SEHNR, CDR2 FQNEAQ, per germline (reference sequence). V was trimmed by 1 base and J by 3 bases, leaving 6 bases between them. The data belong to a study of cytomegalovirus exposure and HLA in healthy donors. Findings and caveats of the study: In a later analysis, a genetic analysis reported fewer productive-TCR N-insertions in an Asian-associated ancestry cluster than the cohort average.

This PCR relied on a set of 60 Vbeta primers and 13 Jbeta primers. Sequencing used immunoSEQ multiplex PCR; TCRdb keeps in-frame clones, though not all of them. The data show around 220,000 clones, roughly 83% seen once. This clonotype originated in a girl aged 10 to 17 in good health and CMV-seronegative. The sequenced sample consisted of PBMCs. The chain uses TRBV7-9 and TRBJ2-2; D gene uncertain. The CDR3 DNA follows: TGTGCCAGCAGCTTAGTCAGGCACACCGGGGAGCTGTTTTTT. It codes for CASSLVRHTGELFF.